This paragraph covers one TCR beta chain sequence. V gave up 0 bases and J gave up 2 bases; unmatched junction bases: 6. Germline lookup yields CDR1 LGHNA and CDR2 YSLEER. CDR3 length equals 16 residues. CD45RO-negative cells were positively selected for CCR7, leaving out terminally differentiated effector memory CD45RA+ cells. The data stem from a study of shared clonotypes between healthy human individuals. The data were produced by immunoSEQ multiplex PCR, yet TCRdb's version contains in-frame clones alone and is incomplete. In the table there are millions of clones, 85% to 95% of which are singletons.

Sequences were obtained from naive CD8+ T cells from PBMCs. The chain recombines TRBV4-3 with TRBJ2-7; 8 nucleotides line up with TRBD2. This clonotype was sampled from a man aged 18 to 35 in good health. Some clones in this sample may be carry-over from other donors' samples. CDR3 protein: CASSQDHPGLAYEQYF. The CDR3 DNA reads as TGCGCCAGCAGCCAAGACCATCCGGGACTAGCCTACGAGCAGTACTTC.